The rows below give T cell receptor beta chains drawn from one sample of a study of cytomegalovirus exposure and HLA in healthy donors. Sequenced by immunoSEQ multiplex PCR; TCRdb stores in-frame clones only, minus some. Among over 100,000 clones, 75% to 85% were seen once, and the ten largest hold 1.8%. The sequenced sample consisted of PBMCs. The receptor set was obtained from a female donor in good health and CMV-seropositive. The CDR3 runs from the conserved cysteine through the conserved F or W. Fields, in order: CDR3 protein, V gene, D gene, J gene. D genes are given only for firm matches.

CASSSSTGIDYGYTF | TRBV9 | TRBD1 | TRBJ1-2
CASSANLRDRGQPQHF | TRBV2 | TRBD1 | TRBJ1-5
CASSQGSGGAHEQYF | TRBV4-2 | TRBD2 | TRBJ2-7
CASSPSGTEHEKLFF | TRBV5-1 | TRBD1 | TRBJ1-4
CASNDNFGTDTQYF | TRBV19 | - | TRBJ2-3
CASSPRENQPQHF | TRBV6-1 | - | TRBJ1-5
CAATVNTEAFF | TRBV5-4 | - | TRBJ1-1
CASSLGGYQETQYF | TRBV5-6 | - | TRBJ2-5
CASSQRRDTGSNTEAFF | TRBV7-9 | - | TRBJ1-1
CASSLVPGGRYEQYF | TRBV7-2 | - | TRBJ2-7
CASSVGGGATEQFF | TRBV9 | TRBD2 | TRBJ2-1
CASNRDSYTEAFF | TRBV6-5 | TRBD1 | TRBJ1-1
CASSHGGSGRAYNEQFF | TRBV5-1 | TRBD2 | TRBJ2-1
CASSYSTEPYGYTF | TRBV6-5 | - | TRBJ1-2
CASSGGQKQAFF | TRBV6-1 | - | TRBJ1-1
CAWSVQVSGEQFF | TRBV30 | - | TRBJ2-1
CASSISGTGGVTDTQYF | TRBV19 | TRBD1 | TRBJ2-3
CASSWASGGRTGELFF | TRBV7-3 | TRBD2 | TRBJ2-2
CASRPGTGGGNEKLFF | TRBV4-1 | TRBD1 | TRBJ1-4
CASSLELGTPYEQYF | TRBV7-9 | - | TRBJ2-7
CASRAEASTDTQYF | TRBV6-4 | - | TRBJ2-3
CASSLGQSNTEAFF | TRBV7-9 | - | TRBJ1-1
CASSAGGGGAVTGELFF | TRBV7-6 | TRBD2 | TRBJ2-2
CAISESYSGNTIYF | TRBV10-3 | - | TRBJ1-3
CASSPGLGSYEQYF | TRBV11-1 | TRBD2 | TRBJ2-7
CASSLDGLAGVTDTQYF | TRBV11-2 | TRBD2 | TRBJ2-3
CASSFYRVSSGNTIYF | TRBV5-6 | - | TRBJ1-3
CASTPGVSGANVLTF | TRBV27 | - | TRBJ2-6
CASTLGTGLNEKLFF | TRBV6-5 | TRBD1 | TRBJ1-4
CASSYRTANSPLHF | TRBV6-5 | - | TRBJ1-6
CASSLSRAQYF | TRBV28 | - | TRBJ2-5
CASKQGEEEKLFF | TRBV5-1 | TRBD1 | TRBJ1-4
CASSSQGYGYTF | TRBV5-6 | - | TRBJ1-2
CASSPTIGRAGANVLTF | TRBV7-3 | TRBD2 | TRBJ2-6
CASRDRDRVLRPQHF | TRBV19 | TRBD1 | TRBJ1-5
CASIPEGQGSINEQFF | TRBV28 | TRBD1 | TRBJ2-1
CASSLGLDRGQEAQYF | TRBV9 | TRBD1 | TRBJ2-5
CASSPWSGTYNEQFF | TRBV28 | - | TRBJ2-1
CASSLGGLHNEQFF | TRBV11-2 | - | TRBJ2-1
CASAPRGAARYEQYF | TRBV28 | TRBD2 | -
CASRVTGGREKLFF | TRBV2 | TRBD1 | TRBJ1-4
CASSEYQGNGNEQYF | TRBV19 | - | TRBJ2-7
CASTEGADFYEQYF | TRBV2 | - | TRBJ2-7
CASSAQGYDTEAFF | TRBV18 | TRBD1 | TRBJ1-1
CASRHTGTSGGGEQFF | TRBV11-2 | TRBD2 | TRBJ2-1
CASSVEGDSYEQYF | TRBV9 | - | TRBJ2-7
CATSRDWYSEKLFF | TRBV15 | - | TRBJ1-4
CASSLGTGGQLPTGELFF | TRBV5-4 | TRBD1 | TRBJ2-2
CASSLQAGGHHQDF | TRBV27 | TRBD2 | TRBJ2-3
CASSLGSHREQYF | TRBV11-3 | - | TRBJ2-7
CASSLGQGDFGYTF | TRBV6-5 | TRBD1 | TRBJ1-2
CASSFSGGADTGELFF | TRBV9 | TRBD2 | TRBJ2-2
CASSTGESGNTIYF | TRBV5-1 | - | TRBJ1-3
CASGPRTGPDTQYF | TRBV5-4 | TRBD1 | TRBJ2-3
CASSYSGGTNTGELFF | TRBV6-5 | - | TRBJ2-2
CATSRRTAGTDTQYF | TRBV15 | - | TRBJ2-3